This entry concerns a single TCR beta chain. The data belong to a study of blood T cell repertoires in COVID-19. Across the study: Acute and convalescent COVID-19 specimens originated in the United States, Italy and Spain.

Across 24 US areas, participants ranged in age from roughly 18 to 95 years. Participants' reported clinical history set cohort assignment. Trimming cost V 11 bases and J 3 bases, with 16 bases left between them. CDR1 is ENHRY and CDR2 is SYGVKD in the germline V gene. The CDR3 runs 13 residues. In the source study's methods: Researchers report that nucleated cell counts were estimated from reference gene primer amplification. Method: immunoSEQ multiplex PCR; TCRdb's copy keeps in-frame clones and lacks some. That table is the source of V, J and clone size, and D and trimming were worked out from the DNA. Of approximately 280,000 clones detected, roughly 89% appear once; the ten largest clones hold approximately 2%.

This TCR came from a woman aged 60-75 years who had recovered from COVID-19. The V and J genes are TRBV10-3 and TRBJ1-1; D is uncertain. Material for sequencing was PBMCs or T cells enriched from blood (not recorded which). CDR3: CAGSTGIDTEAFF. The CDR3 nucleotides read TGTGCCGGATCGACGGGGATTGACACTGAAGCTTTCTTT.